This T cell receptor (beta chain) was captured by sequencing in a study of graft-versus-host responses after intestinal transplantation. Study details: Grafts were multivisceral, liver-intestinal, or isolated intestinal. Tacrolimus plus steroids were given to all recipients for about three years, preceded by anti-thymocyte globulin induction.

Using immunoSEQ multiplex PCR, the repertoire was profiled, and TCRdb retains in-frame clones only, with some absent. This table has roughly 110,000 clones, approximately 86% appearing once. Comments on this clone: Its target is not known.

Study-level points and caveats: Circulating GvH clone levels at their peak were associated with HvG declines (early post-transplant). In recipient marrow, GvH clones were found, and some appeared first in ileum or blood.

CDR1 is LNHDA, CDR2 SQIVND, per germline (reference sequence). The CDR3 spans 13 residues. The V gene lost 0 bases and the J gene lost 6 bases, with 8 bases spanning the gap. Source: unstimulated CD4+ T cells sorted from spleen or lymph node cells, taken before transplant. The sequence was obtained from a human donor who was the organ donor for an intestinal transplant. This chain uses TRBV19 with TRBJ1-2; possibly TRBD1 for D (5 bases). The CDR3 reads CASSIEPGNGYTF. CDR3 bases: TGTGCCAGTAGTATAGAGCCAGGGAATGGCTACACCTTC. The whole variable domain, filled in from reference TRBV19 and TRBJ1-2, reads DGGITQSPKYLFRKEGQNVTLSCEQNLNHDAMYWYRQDPGQGLRLIYYSQIVNDFQKGDIAEGYSVSREKKESFPLTVTSAQKNPTAFYLCASSIEPGNGYTFGSGTRLTVV.